Following are 26 T cell receptor beta chains from one sample sequenced in a study of blood T cell repertoires in COVID-19. The data were produced by immunoSEQ multiplex PCR, yet TCRdb's version contains in-frame clones alone and is incomplete. Found here are approximately 150,000 clones, more than 70% of them singletons; the top ten hold 15% to 20%. The sequenced material came from PBMCs or T cells enriched from blood (not recorded which). These receptors were taken from a man in his fifties or sixties who had recovered from COVID-19.

This chain connects TRBV28 to TRBJ2-4, with D maybe TRBD1 (6 bases). CDR3 length: 18 residues. Germline V gene lookup returns CDR1 MDHEN and CDR2 SYDVKM. Trimming removed 4 bases from V and 0 bases from J, with 19 bases in between. The CDR3 DNA reads as TGTGCCAGCAGTTCCATTTTTACAGGGCTCCTAGCCAAAAACATTCAGTACTTC. Its protein is CASSSIFTGLLAKNIQYF.

This clone has just one count. This chain links TRBV30 with TRBJ1-5, with D uncertain. Germline CDR1 GTSNPN, CDR2 SVGIG (reference sequence). The CDR3 consists of 17 residues. V shed 0 bases and J shed 0 bases, with 15 bases lying between them. The CDR3 nucleotides read TGTGCCTGGAGTGTGCGCTCTCTGGCGGCTAGCAATCAGCCCCAGCATTTT. Amino acid sequence: CAWSVRSLAASNQPQHF.

In its sample, this clone was seen many times. The chain combines TRBV6-6 with TRBJ1-3; D not resolved. Germline CDR1 reads MNHNY; CDR2 reads SVGAGI (reference sequence). The CDR3 extends over 14 amino acids. V shed 2 bases and J shed 2 bases, with 7 bases lying between them. The CDR3, as DNA: TGTGCCAGCAGTTACACCGGGACTGGAAACACCATATATTTT. Translated, it gives CASSYTGTGNTIYF.

V and J are TRBV6-5 and TRBJ1-2; D not resolved. There are 12 residues in the CDR3. Germline CDR1 MNHEY, CDR2 SVGAGI. Trimming cost V 4 bases and J 5 bases, with 8 bases left between them. CDR3 in DNA: TGTGCCAGCAGTTCCCAGGATTATGGCTACACCTTC. Translating gives CASSSQDYGYTF.

The rearrangement uses TRBV29-1 and TRBJ2-6, with D tentatively TRBD1 (6 bases). CDR1 SQVTM and CDR2 ANQGSEA come from the germline V gene. V was clipped by 6 bases and J by 2 bases, with 14 bases between them. The CDR3 runs 15 residues. CDR3 sequence: CSVEPEGAGANVLTF. The CDR3 DNA follows: TGCAGCGTCGAGCCCGAGGGGGCTGGGGCCAACGTCCTGACTTTC.

V gene TRBV10-3 combines with J gene TRBJ2-3; the D is unclear. The CDR3 extends over 14 amino acids. Trimming cost V 4 bases and J 2 bases, with 10 bases left between them. Germline loops: CDR1 ENHRY, CDR2 SYGVKD. For the CDR3, the DNA is TGTGCCATCAGTGGTGGAGTTGCCACAGATACGCAGTATTTT. Its protein product is CAISGGVATDTQYF.

CDR3 in amino acids: CASSLVPSGTYEQYF. CDR3 bases: TGTGCCAGCAGCTTAGTCCCTAGCGGGACCTACGAGCAGTACTTC. This chain joins TRBV7-9 and TRBJ2-7, with TRBD2 matching 9 bases. The CDR3 covers 15 residues. Trimming took 1 base from V and 2 from J; bases not matched to a gene: 3. Germline V gene sequence: CDR1 SEHNR, CDR2 FQNEAQ (reference sequence). Full variable domain (rest looked up from reference TRBV7-9 and TRBJ2-7): DTGVSQNPRHKITKRGQNVTFRCDPISEHNRLYWYRQTLGQGPEFLTYFQNEAQLEKSRLLSDRFSAERPKGSFSTLEIQRTEQGDSAMYLCASSLVPSGTYEQYFGPGTRLTVT.

The chain employs TRBV3-1 (or the pseudogene TRBV3-2) and TRBJ1-5, with unresolved D. The CDR3 consists of 14 residues. Germline V lookup: CDR1 LGHDT, CDR2 YNNKEL (reference sequence). Trimming removed 1 base from V and 3 bases from J, with 7 bases in between. The CDR3 reads CASSQGGHNQPQHF. In DNA, the CDR3 is TGTGCCAGCAGCCAAGGAGGGCACAATCAGCCCCAGCATTTT.

The chain recombines TRBV6-4 with TRBJ1-4, with a tentative D call TRBD1 (5 bases). The V gene's germline CDR1 is MRHNA and CDR2 SNTAGT. Trimming left V 4 bases short and J 4 bases short, with 13 bases between. This CDR3 has 15 residues. CDR3 DNA sequence: TGTGCCAGCAGTGCCCTCGGGGGGTTTAATGAAAAACTGTTTTTT. Translated: CASSALGGFNEKLFF.

The gene calls are TRBV7-9 and TRBJ2-5; 7 nucleotides line up with TRBD2. The CDR3 runs to 14 residues. CDR1 and CDR2 (germline): SEHNR, FQNEAQ (reference sequence). With 0 bases clipped from V and 7 bases from J, the junction kept 5 bases outside the gene matches. CDR3 protein: CASSLAGGGATQYF. For the CDR3, the DNA is TGTGCCAGCAGCTTAGCGGGCGGGGGAGCGACCCAGTACTTC.

The chain joins TRBV24-1 to TRBJ1-3; 9 bases agree with TRBD1. The CDR3 totals 17 residues. CDR1 and CDR2 from the germline V gene are KGHDR and SFDVKD. V lost 3 bases and J lost 8; bases outside the gene matches: 13. The CDR3 sequence is CATSDPTGGEKGYTIYF. CDR3 sequence (DNA): TGTGCCACCAGTGATCCGACAGGGGGTGAGAAAGGGTACACCATATATTTT.

This chain connects TRBV5-1 to TRBJ2-7; 9 nucleotides match TRBD1. The CDR3 runs 15 residues. Germline values: CDR1 SGHRS, CDR2 YFSETQ. Trimming removed 1 base from V and 2 bases from J; junction bases left unmatched: 4. The CDR3 bases are TGCGCCAGCAGCTTGATTGGACAGGGGACCTACGAGCAGTACTTC. Translated: CASSLIGQGTYEQYF.

This clone was seen more than once but under ten times. The rearrangement joins TRBV5-4 to TRBJ2-2; 12 bases align to TRBD1. J gave up 7 bases and V 4 bases, and 8 bases lay outside the gene matches. Germline values: CDR1 SGHNT, CDR2 YYREEE (reference sequence). The CDR3 sequence is 16 residues long. The CDR3 DNA sequence: TGTGCCAGCAGCACTGGGACAGGGGGCATAAGCGGGGAGCTGTTTTTT. Amino acids: CASSTGTGGISGELFF.

This rearrangement joins TRBV9 to TRBJ2-1; D possibly corresponds to TRBD2 (6 bases). The CDR3 spans 14 residues. V lost 3 bases and J 3 bases, leaving 10 bases between the germline ends. Germline V gives CDR1 SGDLS, CDR2 YYNGEE. The CDR3 loop reads CASSAEEGYNEQFF. CDR3 in DNA: TGTGCCAGCAGCGCCGAGGAGGGCTACAATGAGCAGTTCTTC.

J is TRBJ1-2 and V is TRBV14; D is undetermined. The V end was cut by 0 bases, the J end by 2 bases, with 7 bases between. Germline V gene lookup returns CDR1 SGHDN and CDR2 FVKESK. The CDR3 contains 14 residues. The CDR3 nucleotides are TGTGCCAGCAGCCAAGATGCCAGGAACTATGGCTACACCTTC. It is translated as CASSQDARNYGYTF.

This chain connects TRBV9 to TRBJ1-2, with 7 bases that match TRBD1. The CDR3 runs 14 residues. CDR1 and CDR2 (germline): SGDLS, YYNGEE. The ends lost 3 bases at V and 4 bases at J; junction bases unmatched: 6. CDR3 protein: CASSAGTVGYGYTF. The CDR3, as DNA: TGTGCCAGCAGCGCAGGGACAGTCGGCTATGGCTACACCTTC.

This clone was detected only a few times. CDR3 residues: CASMRPGTGENINYGYTF. The CDR3 nucleotides are TGTGCCAGCATGCGGCCCGGGACAGGGGAGAACATAAACTATGGCTACACCTTC. This chain connects TRBV2 to TRBJ1-2; 10 bases line up with TRBD1. The CDR3 is 18 amino acids. The trim removed 7 bases at V and 2 bases at J, leaving 16 bases unmatched. The germline gives CDR1 SNHLY, CDR2 FYNNEI.

A remark on this clone: The junction departs from germline at one end; a sequencing error may be responsible. The chain carries TRBV15 and TRBJ1-6, with 7 bases aligning to TRBD1. This CDR3 spans 14 amino acids. Germline values: CDR1 LNHNV, CDR2 YYDKDF (reference sequence). This CDR3 is CATRRQGYNSPLHF. The CDR3 DNA reads as TGTGCCACCCGCAGACAGGGCTATAATTCACCCCTCCACTTT.

The gene calls are TRBV12-3 or TRBV12-4 and TRBJ2-1, with D hard to call. This CDR3 has 11 residues. V was shortened by 9 bases and J by 15 bases, with 18 bases between the two germline ends. CDR3 residues: CASSTGSTLFF. CDR3 coding DNA: TGTGCCAGTTCTACGGGTAGCACACTGTTCTTC.

The CDR3 is CASSLRADRGLTRNSPLHF. CDR3 in DNA: TGTGCCAGCAGCTTACGCGCGGACAGGGGATTAACTAGGAATTCACCCCTCCACTTT. V usage is TRBV13 and J usage is TRBJ1-6, with 9 bases aligning to TRBD1. Per the germline V gene, CDR1 is PRHDT and CDR2 is FYEKMQ (reference sequence). With V trimmed by 2 bases and J by 7 bases, 15 bases remained unmatched. The CDR3 contains 19 residues. Full variable domain (outside the CDR3, taken from reference TRBV13 and TRBJ1-6): AAGVIQSPRHLIKEKRETATLKCYPIPRHDTVYWYQQGPGQDPQFLISFYEKMQSDKGSIPDRFSAQQFSDYHSELNMSSLELGDSALYFCASSLRADRGLTRNSPLHFGNGTRLTVT.

This clone was observed many times. The chain carries TRBV5-4 and TRBJ2-7, with a possible D match to TRBD1 (5 bases). V was cut by 2 bases and J by 1 base, with 7 bases left in between. The CDR3 length is 13 residues. Germline CDR1 and CDR2: SGHNT and YYREEE (reference sequence). CDR3 DNA: TGTGCCAGCAGCTTAGACAGATCCTACGAGCAGTACTTC. The encoded protein is CASSLDRSYEQYF.

The chain is built from TRBV19 and TRBJ1-1; no clear D. Germline CDR1 reads LNHDA; CDR2 reads SQIVND (reference sequence). The length of the CDR3 is 16 residues. With 0 bases removed from V and 5 bases from J, the gap between germline ends came to 16 bases. The CDR3 DNA reads as TGTGCCAGTAGTATAGATCTATGGAGGGAAGGAACTGAAGCTTTCTTT. This translates into CASSIDLWREGTEAFF.

V and J are TRBV19 and TRBJ1-1, with D unclear. The CDR3 consists of 17 residues. Germline CDR1 and CDR2: LNHDA and SQIVND (reference sequence). V was pared by 7 bases and J by 4 bases, with 25 bases between. The CDR3 here is CASTDGRAAGSFTEAFF. The CDR3 nucleotides read TGTGCCAGTACCGATGGGCGCGCGGCGGGGTCTTTCACTGAAGCTTTCTTT. The full variable domain, completed using reference TRBV19 and TRBJ1-1, is DGGITQSPKYLFRKEGQNVTLSCEQNLNHDAMYWYRQDPGQGLRLIYYSQIVNDFQKGDIAEGYSVSREKKESFPLTVTSAQKNPTAFYLCASTDGRAAGSFTEAFFGQGTRLTVV.

The chain couples TRBV15 to TRBJ2-1; 10 bases match TRBD2. This CDR3 region has 16 residues. CDR1 LNHNV and CDR2 YYDKDF come from the germline V gene (reference sequence). V lost 8 bases, J lost 5 bases, and 12 bases stayed unmatched. The CDR3 spells CATSSVASGGNNEQFF. As DNA, the CDR3 is TGTGCCACCTCCAGTGTAGCTAGCGGGGGCAACAATGAGCAGTTCTTC.

The CDR3, as DNA: TGTGCCAGCAGTTTACCCGTGAACACTGAAGCTTTCTTT. It encodes CASSLPVNTEAFF. This sequence joins TRBV12-3 or TRBV12-4 and TRBJ1-1; D unclear. Trimming pared 2 bases from V and 0 bases from J, leaving 4 bases between. This CDR3 is built from 13 residues.

The CDR3 loop reads CASSYGAGGSLNEQFF. DNA of the CDR3: TGTGCCAGCAGCTACGGTGCGGGCGGGAGTCTCAATGAGCAGTTCTTC. The chain joins TRBV9 to TRBJ2-1, with 7 bases aligning to TRBD2. Germline V gene sequence: CDR1 SGDLS, CDR2 YYNGEE. J was trimmed by 6 bases and V by 4 bases; bases with no gene match: 13. The length of the CDR3 is 16 residues.